What follows are 3 T cell receptor beta chains derived from one specimen sequenced in a study of T cells in lung cancer brain metastases. Method: immunoSEQ multiplex PCR; TCRdb's copy keeps in-frame clones and lacks some. The sample has around 2,200 clones, over 85% seen once. What was sequenced was tumor tissue from the primary lung tumor. The source is a woman in her twenties or thirties with non-small cell lung cancer.

The chain links TRBV5-5 to TRBJ2-5; possibly TRBD2 for D (7 bases). Germline V gene lookup returns CDR1 SGHKS and CDR2 YYEKEE (reference sequence). The CDR3 spans 16 residues. The ends were cut back, 6 bases at V and 2 bases at J, with 20 bases in the middle. CDR3 nucleotides: TGTGCCAGCACCCACAGGGTGGCTAGCGGACAAGAGACCCAGTACTTC. Translation gives CASTHRVASGQETQYF.

This rearrangement joins TRBV5-1 to TRBJ2-2, with TRBD1 as a possible D gene (5 bases). The CDR3 is 15 amino acids. The V end lost 3 bases, the J end lost 2 bases, and 11 bases lay between the germline ends. Germline CDR1 is SGHRS and CDR2 is YFSETQ. The CDR3, as DNA: TGCGCCAGCAGCTCTGGGGCCCCCAACACCGGGGAGCTGTTTTTT. As protein: CASSSGAPNTGELFF.

The chain links TRBV4-3 to TRBJ2-1; no clear D. The CDR3 length is 13 residues. Trimming left V 1 base short and J 5 bases short, with 6 bases between. Germline lookup yields CDR1 LGHNA and CDR2 YSLEER. Here the CDR3 reads CASSQGPHNEQFF. Written as DNA, the CDR3 is TGCGCCAGCAGCCAAGGCCCCCACAATGAGCAGTTCTTC.